This T cell receptor (beta chain) was captured by sequencing in a study of glioma-infiltrating T cells. Study-level results: Non-neoplastic patients had below-expected tissue-blood divergence, while all gliomas exceeded expectation. Only very few CDR3 sequences appeared in both tissue and blood.

Amplification of TCR alpha and beta CDR3 regions from RNA used iRepertoire nested multiplex PCR. TCRdb re-analysed the multiplex PCR reads in MiXCR, keeping a single row per CDR3 protein. Among about 140,000 distinct CDR3 sequences listed, roughly 43% were seen once. On this clonotype: What it binds is unknown.

The TCR sequence derives from a human donor with low-grade glioma or glioblastoma, undergoing nonglioma brain surgery, or in good health (not recorded which). Sequenced input: glioma tissue, nonneoplastic brain tissue, or PBMCs (not recorded which).

The CDR3 region has the DNA TGTGCCACCAGCAGAGATCCGGGGGGGGGCGGGGAGCTGTTTTTT. Its translation: CATSRDPGGGGELFF. The gene calls are TRBV15 and TRBJ2-2; 8 nucleotides line up with TRBD2. Per the germline V gene, CDR1 is LNHNV and CDR2 is YYDKDF (reference sequence). CDR3 length equals 15 residues. V was clipped by 0 bases and J by 7 bases; unmatched bases: 4.